This paragraph covers one TCR beta chain sequence. The V gene end was trimmed by 6 bases and the J gene end by 1 base; junction bases not matched to a gene: 5. Looked up from germline, CDR1 is WSHSY and CDR2 is SAAADI. The CDR3 is 15 residues long. The PCR was carried out with 60 Vbeta primers and 13 Jbeta primers. Profiling relied on immunoSEQ multiplex PCR, and the TCRdb table lists in-frame clones only, not all of them. This table holds over 150,000 clones, 60% to 85% found once. This sample was taken from a study of cytomegalovirus exposure and HLA in healthy donors. The sequencing sample was made of PBMCs. J is TRBJ2-3 and V is TRBV10-2; TRBD2 aligns across 9 bases. The clonotype originates from a woman in her forties or fifties in good health and CMV-seropositive. CDR3 coding DNA: TGCGCCAGCAGCATAGCGGGGGAGGGCACAGATACGCAGTATTTT. This encodes CASSIAGEGTDTQYF.